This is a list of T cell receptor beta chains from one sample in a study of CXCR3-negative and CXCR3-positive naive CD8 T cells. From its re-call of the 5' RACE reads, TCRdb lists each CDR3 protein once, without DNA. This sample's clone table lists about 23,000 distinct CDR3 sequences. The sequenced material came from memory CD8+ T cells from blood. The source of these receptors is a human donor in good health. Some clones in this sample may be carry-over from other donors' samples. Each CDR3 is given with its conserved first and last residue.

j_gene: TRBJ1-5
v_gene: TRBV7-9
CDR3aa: CASSLEGGPNQPQHF

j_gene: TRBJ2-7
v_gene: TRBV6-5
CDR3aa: CASPDRARGEQYF

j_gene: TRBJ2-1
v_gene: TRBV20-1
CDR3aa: CSARGGRDNEQFF

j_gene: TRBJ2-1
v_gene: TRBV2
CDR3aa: CASGTSGDYNEQFF

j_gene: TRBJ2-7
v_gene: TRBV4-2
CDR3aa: CASSQGGSYEQYF

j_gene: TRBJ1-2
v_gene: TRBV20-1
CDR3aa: CSARDWAYQTNYGYTF

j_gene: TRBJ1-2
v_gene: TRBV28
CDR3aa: CASSFRQGKANYGYTF

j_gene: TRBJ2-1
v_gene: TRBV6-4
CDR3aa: CASSFGGDYNEQFF

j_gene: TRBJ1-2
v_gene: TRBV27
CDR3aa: CASSLYGTDGYTF

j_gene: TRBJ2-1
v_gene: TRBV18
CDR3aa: CASSPPASNEQFF

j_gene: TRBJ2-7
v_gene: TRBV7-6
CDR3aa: CASSLGTGVYEQYF